This entry concerns a single TCR beta chain. Its antigen is not known. The CDR3 length is 14 residues. Germline-derived CDR1 and CDR2 are SGHRS and YFSETQ. Trimming took 4 bases from V and 2 from J; bases not matched to a gene: 6. These data originate in a study of Tregs in tolerant kidney transplant recipients. Study information: Recipient cells were told from donor cells by antibody staining.

Study-wide results and limits: Activated donor B cell expansion appeared to reveal the most relevant donor-specific TCRbeta repertoire.

Produced via immunoSEQ multiplex PCR; TCRdb's table is partial and in-frame only. The sample holds more than 30,000 clones; 70% to 85% are singletons and the top ten take 2% to 2.5%. V and J are TRBV5-1 and TRBJ2-7; TRBD2 matches 7 bases. Material for sequencing was Tregs from blood cultured with allogeneic cells. The TCR sequence derives from a human donor in good health. CDR3 in amino acids: CASSRLGGTYEQYF. DNA of the CDR3: TGCGCCAGCAGCCGCTTGGGGGGGACCTACGAGCAGTACTTC. The whole variable domain, remainder taken from reference TRBV5-1 and TRBJ2-7, is KAGVTQTPRYLIKTRGQQVTLSCSPISGHRSVSWYQQTPGQGLQFLFEYFSETQRNKGNFPGRFSGRQFSNSRSEMNVSTLELGDSALYLCASSRLGGTYEQYFGPGTRLTVT.